This note documents a single T cell receptor beta chain sequence. Germline V gives CDR1 SGHVS, CDR2 FQNEAQ. Trimming took 5 bases from V and 6 from J; bases not matched to a gene: 8. CDR3 length: 14 amino acids. Here immunoSEQ multiplex PCR was the method, and the copy in TCRdb shows in-frame clones only, minus some. The table lists 50,000 or so clones, 65% to 90% of them singletons. This record comes from a study of blood T cell repertoires in COVID-19. The receptor's source is a man aged 70 or older with acute or convalescent COVID-19. The J gene is TRBJ2-7, the V gene TRBV7-8, with 9 positions matching TRBD1. The sequencing input was peripheral blood. The CDR3 bases are TGTGCCAGCAGCCTCGGGACAGGGTGGGGCGAGCAGTACGTC. Translated, it gives CASSLGTGWGEQYV.